Below are 14 T cell receptor beta chains sequenced from a single sample in a study of control samples from healthy donors and cancer patients. The data were produced by immunoSEQ multiplex PCR, yet TCRdb's version contains in-frame clones alone and is incomplete. Of around 52,000 clones in the sample, 80% to 95% were seen once. Sequenced: PBMCs. The receptors derive from a young man with colorectal cancer.

This chain joins TRBV5-4 and TRBJ2-1; D tentatively fits TRBD1 or TRBD2 (6 bases each). V was cut by 0 bases and J by 3 bases, with 10 bases left in between. The germline V gene encodes CDR1 SGHNT and CDR2 YYREEE (reference sequence). The CDR3 totals 15 residues. The CDR3 is CASSLGGALYNEQFF. CDR3 DNA: TGTGCCAGCAGCTTGGGGGGGGCCCTCTACAATGAGCAGTTCTTC.

The V and J genes are TRBV6-5 and TRBJ1-1, with a possible D match to TRBD1 (6 bases). Looked up from germline, CDR1 is MNHEY and CDR2 is SVGAGI. V was clipped by 4 bases and J by 5 bases, with 11 bases between them. The CDR3 contains 13 residues. The CDR3 protein is CASSFQGLTEAFF. The CDR3 DNA is TGTGCCAGCAGTTTTCAGGGGCTAACTGAAGCTTTCTTT.

The J gene is TRBJ2-7, the V gene TRBV30, with D perhaps TRBD1 or TRBD2 (5 bases each). The CDR3 loop spans 14 amino acids. V dropped 1 base and J dropped 4 bases, with 14 bases sitting between them. Germline V gives CDR1 GTSNPN, CDR2 SVGIG (reference sequence). The CDR3 coding sequence is TGTGCCTGGAGTGAGGGATCTTGGGGGTACGAGCAGTACTTC. Protein sequence: CAWSEGSWGYEQYF. Based on the CDR3 plus reference TRBV30 and TRBJ2-7, the full variable domain is SQTIHQWPATLVQPVGSPLSLECTVEGTSNPNLYWYRQAAGRGLQLLFYSVGIGQISSEVPQNLSASRPQDRQFILSSKKLLLSDSGFYLCAWSEGSWGYEQYFGPGTRLTVT.

The genes are TRBV11-2 and TRBJ1-1; 8 bases are shared with TRBD1. The V segment lost 5 bases and the J segment 5 bases; nucleotides outside the gene matches: 7. Looked up from germline, CDR1 is SGHAT and CDR2 is FQNNGV. This CDR3 region has 14 residues. As DNA, the CDR3 is TGTGCCAGCAGCATACAGGGGGAGAGTACTGAAGCTTTCTTT. Its protein product is CASSIQGESTEAFF.

This clone has just a few counts. The rearrangement uses TRBV11-2 and TRBJ2-6, with D tentatively TRBD1 or TRBD2 (6 bases each). The CDR3 extends over 19 amino acids. CDR1 SGHAT and CDR2 FQNNGV come from the germline V gene. The V end lost 0 bases, the J end lost 0 bases, and 15 bases lay between the germline ends. CDR3 sequence reads: CASSLDQAGQLSGANVLTF. CDR3 DNA sequence: TGTGCCAGCAGCTTAGATCAGGCGGGACAACTCTCTGGGGCCAACGTCCTGACTTTC.

This rearrangement joins TRBV19 to TRBJ2-1; TRBD2 matches at 7 bases. Germline CDR1 LNHDA, CDR2 SQIVND (reference sequence). The CDR3 length is 15 residues. The trim removed 4 bases at V and 2 bases at J, leaving 5 bases unmatched. The CDR3 bases are TGTGCCAGTAGTACCGGTCGGGGGGCCTACAATGAGCAGTTCTTC. Translation gives CASSTGRGAYNEQFF.

This clone showed up just a few times. V usage is TRBV7-8 and J usage is TRBJ1-6, with TRBD1 matching 8 bases. V shed 2 bases and J 9 bases; nucleotides not matched to a gene: 3. The germline CDR1 and CDR2 sequences are SGHVS and FQNEAQ. The CDR3 has 14 residues. Here the CDR3 DNA reads TGTGCCAGCAGCTTACGACAGGGGCGTTCACCCCTCCACTTT. It yields the protein CASSLRQGRSPLHF.

This chain joins TRBV4-1 and TRBJ2-4; no definite D call. V was pared by 7 bases and J by 7 bases, with 14 bases between. This CDR3 region has 13 residues. From germline, CDR1 is MGHRA and CDR2 YSYEKL. CDR3 protein: CASKGIGQNIQYF. The CDR3 DNA is TGCGCCAGCAAGGGAATTGGGCAGAACATTCAGTACTTC.

The rearrangement joins TRBV14 to TRBJ2-1; 9 bases align to TRBD1. The length of the CDR3 is 16 residues. The J segment lost 4 bases and the V segment lost 4 bases, leaving 8 bases of the junction unmatched. Germline loops: CDR1 SGHDN, CDR2 FVKESK. CDR3 amino acids: CASSLAGTGNYNEQFF. The DNA of the CDR3 is TGTGCCAGCAGCCTAGCTGGGACAGGGAATTACAATGAGCAGTTCTTC.

The chain employs TRBV4-3 and TRBJ1-2, with TRBD1 matching over 7 bases. Trimming cost V 0 bases and J 8 bases; bases outside gene matches: 18. The CDR3 extends over 18 amino acids. Germline CDR1 reads LGHNA; CDR2 reads YSLEER. CDR3 nucleotide sequence: TGCGCCAGCAGCCAAGATCTAGGTGACAGGGACCTTAGAGAAGGCTACACCTTC. Its protein product is CASSQDLGDRDLREGYTF.

The CDR3 nucleotides read TGTGCCAGCAGCCCCACAGGGAGAACTGAAGCTTTCTTT. Translated: CASSPTGRTEAFF. V and J are TRBV5-6 and TRBJ1-1; D is possibly TRBD1 (6 bases). The CDR3 consists of 13 residues. From germline, CDR1 is SGHDT and CDR2 YYEEEE. The germline V and J ends were trimmed by 4 bases and 5 bases, with 12 bases remaining between them.

The chain joins TRBV27 to TRBJ1-1; D is perhaps TRBD1 (6 bases). The CDR3 is made up of 14 amino acids. Germline V CDR1 and CDR2: MNHEY, SMNVEV (reference sequence). Trimming took 4 bases from V and 2 from J, leaving 11 bases between them. The CDR3 DNA follows: TGTGCCAGCAGTTATACAGGGCTTAACACTGAAGCTTTCTTT. Translated: CASSYTGLNTEAFF.

This clone was seen a single time. The chain is built from TRBV19 and TRBJ2-2, with 11 bases that match TRBD2. Unmatched junction bases numbered 10, after V lost 4 bases and J lost 6 bases. Germline CDR1 is LNHDA and CDR2 is SQIVND (reference sequence). CDR3 length: 17 amino acids. This CDR3 reads CASSTVAGGPGAGELFF. The CDR3 region has the DNA TGTGCCAGTAGTACGGTAGCGGGGGGGCCGGGGGCCGGGGAGCTGTTTTTT.

This clone appeared once. The V and J genes are TRBV19 and TRBJ1-1, with a possible D match to TRBD1 (6 bases). Germline V gene lookup returns CDR1 LNHDA and CDR2 SQIVND (reference sequence). The CDR3 is 15 amino acids. V was trimmed by 1 base and J by 4 bases, leaving 13 bases between them. The CDR3 coding sequence is TGTGCCAGTAGTATAGGGCGTAGGGGGGGCACTGAAGCTTTCTTT. This translates into CASSIGRRGGTEAFF.